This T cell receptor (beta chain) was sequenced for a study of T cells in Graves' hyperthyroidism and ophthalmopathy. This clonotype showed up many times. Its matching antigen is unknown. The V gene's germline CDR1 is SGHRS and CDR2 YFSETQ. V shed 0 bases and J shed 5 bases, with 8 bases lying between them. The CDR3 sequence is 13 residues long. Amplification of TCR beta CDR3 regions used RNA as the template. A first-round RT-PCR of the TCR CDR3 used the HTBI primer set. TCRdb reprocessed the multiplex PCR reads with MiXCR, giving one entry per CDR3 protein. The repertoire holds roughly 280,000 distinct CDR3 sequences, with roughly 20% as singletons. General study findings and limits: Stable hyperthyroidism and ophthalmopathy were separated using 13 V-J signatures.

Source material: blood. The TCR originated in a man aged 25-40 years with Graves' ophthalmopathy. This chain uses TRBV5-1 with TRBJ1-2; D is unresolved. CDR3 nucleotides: TGCGCCAGCAGCTTGGACGCGACTTATGGCTACACCTTC. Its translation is CASSLDATYGYTF. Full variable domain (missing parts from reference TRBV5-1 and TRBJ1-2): KAGVTQTPRYLIKTRGQQVTLSCSPISGHRSVSWYQQTPGQGLQFLFEYFSETQRNKGNFPGRFSGRQFSNSRSEMNVSTLELGDSALYLCASSLDATYGYTFGSGTRLTVV.